This record concerns one TCR beta chain sequence. No antigen is known for it. This sample was taken from a study of OX40 agonist ivuxolimab in advanced cancers. Study details: Ivuxolimab doses were 0.01, 0.1, 0.3, 1.5, 3 or 10 mg/kg every 2 weeks. The study's findings and limits: Expanded clones belonging to CD8+ T cells outnumbered, on average, those of CD4+. Certain nonresponding patients likewise had low normalized T-cell clonal expansion. CD4+ and CD8+ T cells in blood underwent clonal expansion by week 6 at 0.1 to 3.0 mg/kg.

The assay was immunoSEQ multiplex PCR, and TCRdb's table has in-frame clones only and misses some. The profile shows 35,000 to 45,000 clones, 86% of them singletons. The sequences come from CD4+ or CD8+ T cells sorted from blood, collected in a trial of the OX40 agonist ivuxolimab. The receptor was derived from an adult with an advanced solid tumor such as melanoma, head and neck, liver or kidney cancer.

The CDR3 DNA reads TGTGCCAGCAGCTTACCCACTACAGGGGCCCCCGGCACTGAAGCTTTCTTT. Residues: CASSLPTTGAPGTEAFF. The rearrangement joins TRBV13 to TRBJ1-1, with TRBD1 identical over 7 bases. The length of the CDR3 is 17 residues. V trimming: 2 bases; J trimming: 4 bases; junction bases outside the gene matches: 13. CDR1 PRHDT and CDR2 FYEKMQ come from the germline V gene (reference sequence).